The rows below give T cell receptor beta chains drawn from one sample of a study of identical twins. TCRdb re-called the 5' RACE reads through MiXCR, storing one row per CDR3 protein. The repertoire includes some 460,000 distinct CDR3 sequences, 14% of them detected once, and over 0.5% sits in the top ten. The same sample was also used in a study of yellow fever vaccine responses in identical twins.

The source material was CD4+ T cells sorted from blood. These receptor sequences come from a woman under 30 in good health. CDR3s include the opening cysteine and the closing phenylalanine or tryptophan. A D gene is named only where the DNA matches it firmly. Size is omitted from some rows. Given values are once, few, many or a class for expanded clones.

j_gene: TRBJ2-3; abundance: .; v_gene: TRBV20-1; d_gene: .; CDR3aa: CGESRGTDTQYF; CDR3nt: TGCGGTGAGTCGCGGGGAACAGATACGCAGTATTTT
j_gene: TRBJ1-6; abundance: .; v_gene: TRBV7-6; d_gene: .; CDR3aa: CASSLLPAYNSPLHF; CDR3nt: TGTGCCAGCAGCCTCCTACCCGCCTATAATTCACCCCTCCACTTT
j_gene: TRBJ1-5; abundance: many; v_gene: TRBV7-2; d_gene: .; CDR3aa: CASSFAGLPHQPQHF; CDR3nt: TGTGCCAGCAGCTTCGCGGGGCTACCTCATCAGCCCCAGCATTTT
j_gene: TRBJ2-7; abundance: many; v_gene: TRBV7-2; d_gene: TRBD1; CDR3aa: CASSLGTGVSYEQYF; CDR3nt: TGTGCCAGCAGCTTAGGGACAGGAGTCTCCTACGAGCAGTACTTC
j_gene: TRBJ2-1; abundance: few; v_gene: TRBV27; d_gene: TRBD2; CDR3aa: CASSSLAGAYNEQFF; CDR3nt: TGTGCCAGCAGTTCGTTAGCGGGGGCCTACAATGAGCAGTTCTTC
j_gene: TRBJ2-7; abundance: few; v_gene: TRBV29-1; d_gene: TRBD1; CDR3aa: CSVEGTGATANSYEQYF; CDR3nt: TGCAGCGTTGAAGGTACAGGGGCAACCGCCAACTCCTACGAGCAGTACTTC
j_gene: TRBJ2-1; abundance: many; v_gene: TRBV7-9; d_gene: .; CDR3aa: CASSLGPLNEQFF; CDR3nt: TGTGCCAGCAGCTTAGGACCCCTCAATGAGCAGTTCTTC
j_gene: TRBJ2-7; abundance: .; v_gene: TRBV6-6; d_gene: .; CDR3aa: CASSYLERGQYF; CDR3nt: TGTGCCAGCAGTTACTTGGAGAGGGGGCAGTACTTC
j_gene: TRBJ2-1; abundance: few; v_gene: TRBV11-1; d_gene: .; CDR3aa: CASSLAPLAPSSYNEQFF; CDR3nt: TGTGCCAGCAGCTTAGCGCCGCTAGCGCCTAGCTCCTACAATGAGCAGTTCTTC
j_gene: TRBJ2-3; abundance: .; v_gene: TRBV28; d_gene: .; CDR3aa: CASSTYTGGLTDTQYF; CDR3nt: TGTGCCAGCAGCACCTATACAGGTGGGCTCACAGATACGCAGTATTTT
j_gene: TRBJ2-7; abundance: .; v_gene: TRBV9; d_gene: TRBD2; CDR3aa: CASSVTSGSYEQYF; CDR3nt: TGTGCCAGCAGCGTGACTAGCGGGAGCTACGAGCAGTACTTC
j_gene: TRBJ2-1; abundance: .; v_gene: TRBV6-2/TRBV6-3; d_gene: TRBD2; CDR3aa: CASSYSSLKDGGADEQFF; CDR3nt: TGTGCCAGCAGTTACTCAAGTTTGAAAGACGGGGGGGCGGATGAGCAGTTCTTC
j_gene: TRBJ2-1; abundance: .; v_gene: TRBV12-3/TRBV12-4; d_gene: TRBD2; CDR3aa: CASSLPLGGGNNEQFF; CDR3nt: TGTGCCAGCAGTCTACCCTTAGGCGGGGGGAACAATGAGCAGTTCTTC
j_gene: TRBJ2-5; abundance: few; v_gene: TRBV5-1; d_gene: TRBD1; CDR3aa: CASSGTTGAETQYF; CDR3nt: TGCGCCAGCAGCGGCACGACAGGGGCTGAGACCCAGTACTTC
j_gene: TRBJ2-3; abundance: few; v_gene: TRBV4-2; d_gene: TRBD2; CDR3aa: CASSPFRMTSGSTDTQYF; CDR3nt: TGTGCCAGCAGCCCATTTCGCATGACTAGCGGGAGCACAGATACGCAGTATTTT
j_gene: TRBJ2-7; abundance: few; v_gene: TRBV28; d_gene: .; CDR3aa: CASSPRDSNGFKQYF; CDR3nt: TGTGCCAGCAGTCCCCGGGACTCCAATGGGTTTAAGCAGTACTTC
j_gene: TRBJ1-3; abundance: few; v_gene: TRBV3-1; d_gene: .; CDR3aa: CASSLLFNQNSGNTIYF; CDR3nt: TGTGCCAGCAGCCTCCTCTTCAATCAGAACTCTGGAAACACCATATATTTT
j_gene: TRBJ2-7; abundance: few; v_gene: TRBV27; d_gene: .; CDR3aa: CASSLRFSSEQYF; CDR3nt: TGTGCCAGCAGTTTACGGTTCTCCAGCGAGCAGTACTTC
j_gene: TRBJ2-2; abundance: .; v_gene: TRBV3-1; d_gene: TRBD2; CDR3aa: CASSHEPLAGDIGELFF; CDR3nt: TGTGCCAGCAGCCACGAGCCTCTAGCGGGGGACATCGGGGAGCTGTTTTTT
j_gene: TRBJ2-1; abundance: .; v_gene: TRBV7-2; d_gene: .; CDR3aa: CASSEGLAITYNEQFF; CDR3nt: TGTGCCAGCAGCGAGGGGCTCGCGATTACCTACAATGAGCAGTTCTTC
j_gene: TRBJ2-7; abundance: .; v_gene: TRBV12-3/TRBV12-4; d_gene: TRBD1; CDR3aa: CASRPGQGPYEQYF; CDR3nt: TGTGCCAGCAGACCGGGACAGGGGCCCTACGAGCAGTACTTC
j_gene: TRBJ1-1; abundance: few; v_gene: TRBV15; d_gene: TRBD1; CDR3aa: CATSRGQGARNTEAFF; CDR3nt: TGTGCCACCAGCAGAGGACAGGGGGCAAGGAACACTGAAGCTTTCTTT
j_gene: TRBJ1-1; abundance: few; v_gene: TRBV28; d_gene: .; CDR3aa: CASTQGPPLTEAFF; CDR3nt: TGTGCCAGCACCCAGGGGCCGCCGTTGACTGAAGCTTTCTTT
j_gene: TRBJ2-7; abundance: .; v_gene: TRBV20-1; d_gene: .; CDR3aa: CSARHPSRVAYEQYF; CDR3nt: TGCAGTGCTAGGCATCCTAGCCGGGTCGCCTACGAGCAGTACTTC
j_gene: TRBJ2-7; abundance: few; v_gene: TRBV9; d_gene: .; CDR3aa: CASSVNGYYEQYF; CDR3nt: TGTGCCAGCAGCGTCAATGGGTACTACGAGCAGTACTTC
j_gene: TRBJ2-7; abundance: few; v_gene: TRBV10-3; d_gene: .; CDR3aa: CAISAGSYEQYF; CDR3nt: TGTGCCATCAGCGCAGGCTCCTACGAGCAGTACTTC
j_gene: TRBJ2-1; abundance: many; v_gene: TRBV12-3/TRBV12-4; d_gene: TRBD2; CDR3aa: CASRPTSGSLYEQFF; CDR3nt: TGTGCCAGCAGGCCGACTAGCGGGAGTCTCTATGAGCAGTTCTTC
j_gene: TRBJ2-1; abundance: many; v_gene: TRBV4-2; d_gene: .; CDR3aa: CASSQDGYNEQFF; CDR3nt: TGTGCCAGCAGCCAAGACGGGTACAATGAGCAGTTCTTC
j_gene: TRBJ1-2; abundance: .; v_gene: TRBV4-2; d_gene: TRBD1; CDR3aa: CASTVTGLNYGYTF; CDR3nt: TGTGCCAGCACCGTGACAGGGTTAAACTATGGCTACACCTTC
j_gene: TRBJ2-1; abundance: .; v_gene: TRBV7-6; d_gene: TRBD2; CDR3aa: CASSPLGTSGTFSYNEQFF; CDR3nt: TGTGCCAGCAGTCCACTAGGGACTAGCGGGACCTTCTCCTACAATGAGCAGTTCTTC
j_gene: TRBJ2-1; abundance: .; v_gene: TRBV12-3/TRBV12-4; d_gene: .; CDR3aa: CASILAGTYNEQFF; CDR3nt: TGTGCCAGCATTCTGGCCGGGACTTACAATGAGCAGTTCTTC
j_gene: TRBJ2-1; abundance: .; v_gene: TRBV7-9; d_gene: .; CDR3aa: CASSPRTSYGEQFF; CDR3nt: TGTGCCAGCAGCCCCCGGACGTCGTACGGGGAGCAGTTCTTC
j_gene: TRBJ2-4; abundance: .; v_gene: TRBV5-1; d_gene: .; CDR3aa: CASSLEWSLLAKNIQYF; CDR3nt: TGCGCCAGCAGCTTGGAGTGGAGCCTGCTAGCCAAAAACATTCAGTACTTC
j_gene: TRBJ1-4; abundance: few; v_gene: TRBV11-1; d_gene: .; CDR3aa: CASSPRSPGTRATNEKLFF; CDR3nt: TGTGCCAGCAGCCCCCGCAGCCCCGGGACACGAGCAACTAATGAAAAACTGTTTTTT
j_gene: TRBJ2-7; abundance: .; v_gene: TRBV20-1; d_gene: .; CDR3aa: CSARDPSGSTYEQYF; CDR3nt: TGCAGTGCTAGAGATCCGTCGGGCAGCACCTACGAGCAGTACTTC
j_gene: TRBJ1-1; abundance: .; v_gene: TRBV2; d_gene: TRBD1; CDR3aa: CASSELTGWMTEAFF; CDR3nt: TGTGCCAGCAGTGAACTGACAGGGTGGATGACTGAAGCTTTCTTT
j_gene: TRBJ2-2; abundance: .; v_gene: TRBV7-9; d_gene: .; CDR3aa: CASSFPGGSNTGELFF; CDR3nt: TGTGCCAGCAGCTTTCCCGGGGGCTCGAACACCGGGGAGCTGTTTTTT
j_gene: TRBJ2-1; abundance: many; v_gene: TRBV28; d_gene: TRBD2; CDR3aa: CASSRTSGTYNEQFF; CDR3nt: TGTGCCAGCAGTAGGACTAGCGGGACCTACAATGAGCAGTTCTTC
j_gene: TRBJ2-5; abundance: many; v_gene: TRBV6-5; d_gene: TRBD2; CDR3aa: CASSYLGGGAQETQYF; CDR3nt: TGTGCCAGCAGTTACTTGGGCGGGGGGGCCCAAGAGACCCAGTACTTC
j_gene: TRBJ2-2; abundance: .; v_gene: TRBV5-1; d_gene: TRBD1; CDR3aa: CASSLEGQTRTFTGELFF; CDR3nt: TGCGCCAGCAGCTTGGAGGGACAGACGCGGACGTTTACCGGGGAGCTGTTTTTT
j_gene: TRBJ2-7; abundance: .; v_gene: TRBV29-1; d_gene: .; CDR3aa: CSVANGPYEQYF; CDR3nt: TGCAGCGTTGCGAACGGTCCCTACGAGCAGTACTTC
j_gene: TRBJ1-1; abundance: .; v_gene: TRBV20-1; d_gene: .; CDR3aa: CSAPPGGVEMTEAFF; CDR3nt: TGCAGTGCACCCCCGGGGGGGGTTGAGATGACTGAAGCTTTCTTT
j_gene: TRBJ2-7; abundance: .; v_gene: TRBV28; d_gene: .; CDR3aa: CASSISIRESSYEQYF; CDR3nt: TGTGCCAGCAGCATCTCAATACGTGAGAGCTCCTACGAGCAGTACTTC
j_gene: TRBJ2-3; abundance: .; v_gene: TRBV27; d_gene: TRBD2; CDR3aa: CASSATPPRTSGTDTDTQYF; CDR3nt: TGTGCCAGCAGTGCCACCCCTCCCAGGACTAGCGGGACCGACACAGATACGCAGTATTTT
j_gene: TRBJ2-1; abundance: .; v_gene: TRBV12-3/TRBV12-4; d_gene: TRBD2; CDR3aa: CAFSLGGGLHKTYNEQFF; CDR3nt: TGTGCCTTCAGTTTGGGCGGGGGGCTTCATAAAACCTACAATGAGCAGTTCTTC
j_gene: TRBJ1-1; abundance: few; v_gene: TRBV7-9; d_gene: .; CDR3aa: CASSLEEGRGTEAFF; CDR3nt: TGTGCCAGCAGCTTAGAGGAGGGACGGGGCACTGAAGCTTTCTTT
j_gene: TRBJ2-2; abundance: .; v_gene: TRBV7-9; d_gene: TRBD2; CDR3aa: CASSLSAGGTTGELFF; CDR3nt: TGTGCCAGCAGCTTATCTGCGGGAGGTACCACCGGGGAGCTGTTTTTT
j_gene: TRBJ2-1; abundance: few; v_gene: TRBV30; d_gene: TRBD1; CDR3aa: CAWKAGTGTGGQFF; CDR3nt: TGTGCCTGGAAAGCCGGGACAGGGACCGGGGGGCAGTTCTTC
j_gene: TRBJ1-3; abundance: .; v_gene: TRBV19; d_gene: .; CDR3aa: CASRQDRSSGNTIYF; CDR3nt: TGTGCCAGCCGCCAAGACAGGAGCTCTGGAAACACCATATATTTT
j_gene: TRBJ2-1; abundance: few; v_gene: TRBV7-9; d_gene: TRBD2; CDR3aa: CASSSPAGGRAYNEQFF; CDR3nt: TGTGCCAGCAGCTCCCCTGCTGGCGGGAGGGCCTACAATGAGCAGTTCTTC
j_gene: TRBJ2-7; abundance: .; v_gene: TRBV7-2; d_gene: .; CDR3aa: CASSPQSWGEQYF; CDR3nt: TGTGCCAGCAGCCCCCAATCCTGGGGGGAGCAGTACTTC
j_gene: TRBJ2-7; abundance: .; v_gene: TRBV2; d_gene: .; CDR3aa: CASSEVTEYF; CDR3nt: TGTGCCAGCAGTGAGGTTACGGAGTACTTC
j_gene: TRBJ2-5; abundance: few; v_gene: TRBV20-1; d_gene: .; CDR3aa: CSARVGTGTQYF; CDR3nt: TGCAGTGCTAGAGTGGGTACAGGTACCCAGTACTTC
j_gene: TRBJ2-7; abundance: .; v_gene: TRBV7-2; d_gene: .; CDR3aa: CASSGTTSSLEQYF; CDR3nt: TGTGCCAGCAGCGGGACGACTAGTTCTCTCGAGCAGTACTTC